The entry below describes one T cell receptor beta chain. The antigen is unknown. The source of the sample is a study of T cell responses to AZD1222 COVID-19 vaccine. Broader study findings: Regions 160-218 and 743-854 dominated among vaccine-associated CD4 TCRs spanning spike.

There are 11 residues in the CDR3. Germline CDR1 and CDR2: SGHKS and YYEKEE (reference sequence). V lost 2 bases and J lost 4, with 3 bases in between. Clones were sequenced by immunoSEQ multiplex PCR, and TCRdb holds only the in-frame ones, with some missing. The table lists 75,000 to 90,000 clones, around 73% of them singletons. The sequences come from peripheral blood, collected on day 0 of AZD1222 vaccination. J is TRBJ2-5 and V is TRBV5-5; unclear D gene. This TCR came from an adult in good health. This CDR3 is CASSLLETQYF. In nucleotides, the CDR3 is TGTGCCAGCAGCTTACTAGAGACCCAGTACTTC.